This T cell receptor (beta chain) was obtained from a study of blood T cell repertoires in COVID-19. Researchers sorted participants into cohorts using their self-reported clinical history. This clone showed up just a few times. Germline assignment: CDR1 DFQATT and CDR2 SNEGSKA (reference sequence). This CDR3 has 11 amino acids. Original processing methods: Reference gene primer amplification yielded estimated nucleated cell counts. Using immunoSEQ multiplex PCR, the repertoire was profiled, and TCRdb retains in-frame clones only, with some absent. V, J and clone size derive from that table, while D and trimming were established from the DNA sequence. The repertoire holds about 150,000 clones, with approximately 80% as singletons.

Sequencing used PBMCs or T cells enriched from blood (not recorded which). The gene calls are TRBV20-1 and TRBJ2-1; TRBD1 matches 7 bases. The origin of this receptor is a woman aged 50 to 60 who had recovered from COVID-19. The CDR3 DNA reads as TGCAGGAGTCAGGGGGAGTTTGAGCAGTTCTTC. Its translation is CRSQGEFEQFF.